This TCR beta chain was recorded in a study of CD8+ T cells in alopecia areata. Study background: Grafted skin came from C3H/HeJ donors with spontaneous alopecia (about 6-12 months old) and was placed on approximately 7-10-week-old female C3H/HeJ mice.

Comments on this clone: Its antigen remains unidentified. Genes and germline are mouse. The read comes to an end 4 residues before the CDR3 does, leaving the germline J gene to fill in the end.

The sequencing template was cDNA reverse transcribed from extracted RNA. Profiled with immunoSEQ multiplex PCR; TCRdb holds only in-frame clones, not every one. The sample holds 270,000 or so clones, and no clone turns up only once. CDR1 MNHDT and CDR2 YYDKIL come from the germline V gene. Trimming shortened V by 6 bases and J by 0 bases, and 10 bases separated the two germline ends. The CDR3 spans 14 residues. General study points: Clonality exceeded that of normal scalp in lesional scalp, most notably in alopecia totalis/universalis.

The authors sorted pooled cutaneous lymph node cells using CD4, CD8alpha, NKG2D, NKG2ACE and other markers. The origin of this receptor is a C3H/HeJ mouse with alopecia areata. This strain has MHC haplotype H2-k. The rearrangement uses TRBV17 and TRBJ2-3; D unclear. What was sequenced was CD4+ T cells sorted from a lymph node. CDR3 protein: CASSHRVSAETLYF. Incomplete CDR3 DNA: TGTGCTAGCAGCCACAGAGTTAGTGCAGAA.